This T cell receptor (beta chain) was recovered during a study of shared clonotypes between healthy human individuals. Study results and caveats: The study found about 5% of naive CD4 clonotypes shared across a few donors. Depth was large, yet rarefaction showed that sorted-subset sequencing was incomplete.

At the deep level, the assay was run. Sequencing was performed with immunoSEQ multiplex PCR; in TCRdb, only in-frame clones are kept and a portion is missing. The sample yields some 300,000 clones, around 70% seen once. Points on this clone: The target antigen is unknown.

This receptor was obtained from a man aged 30 to 45 in good health. The material sequenced was memory CD4+ T cells sorted from blood. Noted subset: CD45RA-negative fraction.

As DNA, the CDR3 is TGTGCCAGCAGCTTAGGGAGGGCCGTAAGGGATGAGCAGTTCTTC. It encodes CASSLGRAVRDEQFF. The chain has TRBV7-2 and TRBJ2-1, with D possibly TRBD2 on 6 matching bases. Trimming removed 1 base at V and 8 bases at J, with 15 bases between. Germline V lookup: CDR1 SGHTA, CDR2 FQGNSA. The CDR3 extends over 15 amino acids.